The 28 T cell receptor beta chains in this list originate from one sample, sequenced in a study of beta chain features in type 1 diabetes. Reverse transcribing all isolated RNA meant expressed TCRB transcripts were sequenced. Using immunoSEQ multiplex PCR, the repertoire was profiled, and TCRdb retains in-frame clones only, with some absent. Of 200,000 to 250,000 clones in the sample, about a tenth were seen once. The sample consisted of central memory CD4+ T cells from blood. These receptors were taken from a man younger than 35 in good health.

The sample holds a few counts of this clone. The chain is built from TRBV7-8 and TRBJ2-3; D remains unclear. The CDR3 consists of 18 residues. Germline V gene sequence: CDR1 SGHVS, CDR2 FQNEAQ. Trimming stripped 5 bases from V and 1 base from J, with 22 bases between. The CDR3, as DNA: TGTGCCAGCAGCCCCCACGACGTAGGGCGGTCGGGCACAGATACGCAGTATTTT. Protein product: CASSPHDVGRSGTDTQYF.

This clone was picked up a small number of times. Distinct nucleotide sequences in the sample also encode this CDR3. V usage is TRBV19 and J usage is TRBJ2-7; the D call may be TRBD1 or TRBD2 (5 bases each). This CDR3 region has 13 residues. V was cut by 4 bases and J by 2 bases, with 9 bases left in between. Germline values: CDR1 LNHDA, CDR2 SQIVND (reference sequence). The CDR3 coding sequence is TGTGCCAGTAGTAGGGACGGCCCCTACGAGCAGTACTTC. Translating it yields CASSRDGPYEQYF.

This clone was seen only a few times. A much larger clone differs from this one at a single base, so this may be a read error. This sample also contains other DNA sequences that code for the same CDR3. This chain connects TRBV7-9 to TRBJ1-1; TRBD1 might be the D (5 bases). V was pared by 5 bases and J by 7 bases, with 11 bases between. The germline V gene encodes CDR1 SEHNR and CDR2 FQNEAQ (reference sequence). CDR3 length: 12 amino acids. The CDR3, as DNA: TGTGCCAGCAGCATACCCGGGGGTGAAGCTTTCTTT. Amino acid sequence: CASSIPGGEAFF. Full variable domain (missing parts from reference TRBV7-9 and TRBJ1-1): DTGVSQNPRHKITKRGQNVTFRCDPISEHNRLYWYRQTLGQGPEFLTYFQNEAQLEKSRLLSDRFSAERPKGSFSTLEIQRTEQGDSAMYLCASSIPGGEAFFGQGTRLTVV.

The chain joins TRBV5-1 to TRBJ2-3; 14 bases align to TRBD2. CDR1 is SGHRS, CDR2 YFSETQ, per germline. The CDR3 contains 17 residues. The trim removed 7 bases at V and 1 base at J, leaving 8 bases unmatched. CDR3 sequence: CASSSGTSGRGTDTQYF. The CDR3 region has the DNA TGCGCCAGCTCCTCCGGGACTAGCGGGAGAGGCACAGATACGCAGTATTTT.

This clone was seen a few times. This chain uses TRBV7-2 with TRBJ1-5; D is unclear. The CDR3 totals 16 residues. Per the germline V gene, CDR1 is SGHTA and CDR2 is FQGNSA. V was pared by 5 bases and J by 2 bases, with 16 bases between. The CDR3 nucleotides are TGTGCCAGCAGCCGCGACCAGGTACACCGCAATCAGCCCCAGCATTTT. Protein product: CASSRDQVHRNQPQHF.

At least ten counts were recorded for this clone. CDR3 in DNA: TGTGCCAGCAGCGCCGGGACTAGCGCCTGGGAGACCCAGTACTTC. Translated, it gives CASSAGTSAWETQYF. V and J are TRBV7-9 and TRBJ2-5; 10 bases match TRBD2. Germline loops: CDR1 SEHNR, CDR2 FQNEAQ (reference sequence). V trimming: 5 bases; J trimming: 5 bases; junction bases outside the gene matches: 8. The CDR3 sequence is 15 residues long.

This clone has a handful of counts. The chain couples TRBV29-1 to TRBJ2-1, with 7 bases that match TRBD1. Germline values: CDR1 SQVTM, CDR2 ANQGSEA. This CDR3 comprises 14 residues. With V trimmed by 5 bases and J by 4 bases, 8 bases remained unmatched. CDR3 amino acids: CSVTTGAGYNEQFF. DNA of the CDR3: TGCAGCGTTACAACAGGGGCTGGATACAATGAGCAGTTCTTC.

The chain joins TRBV13 to TRBJ2-7; D is possibly TRBD2 (5 bases). Germline V gene data show CDR1 as PRHDT and CDR2 as FYEKMQ (reference sequence). The CDR3 consists of 14 residues. V gave up 6 bases and J gave up 2 bases, with 14 bases separating them. CDR3 coding DNA: TGTGCCAGCAGTATGAGGGCCGGGACCTACGAGCAGTACTTC. It yields the protein CASSMRAGTYEQYF.

The rearrangement links TRBV5-1 to TRBJ1-2; possible D gene TRBD1, 6 bases. V dropped 3 bases and J dropped 3 bases, with 9 bases sitting between them. The CDR3 loop spans 13 amino acids. Germline V gene lookup returns CDR1 SGHRS and CDR2 YFSETQ. The CDR3 protein is CASSSRGDYGYTF. CDR3 sequence (DNA): TGCGCCAGCAGCTCCAGGGGAGACTATGGCTACACCTTC.

Comment on this clone: Given a far larger clone just one base away, this is likely a sequencing read error. The gene calls are TRBV4-1 and TRBJ2-5, with D maybe TRBD1 (7 bases). CDR3 length: 14 residues. Trimming left V 5 bases short and J 5 bases short, with 15 bases between. CDR1 and CDR2 (germline): MGHRA, YSYEKL. CDR3 residues: CASSKQGSGETQYF. The DNA for the CDR3 is TGCGCCAGCAGCAAACAGGGGAGCGGGGAGACCCAGTACTTC.

The sample holds a few counts of this clone. The rearrangement joins TRBV6-5 to TRBJ2-3; D is unclear. V was cut by 5 bases and J by 1 base, with 7 bases left in between. CDR3 length: 13 amino acids. The germline V gene has CDR1 MNHEY and CDR2 SVGAGI. The CDR3 DNA reads TGTGCCAGCAGTGCCACACGCACAGATACGCAGTATTTT. Its protein is CASSATRTDTQYF.

The table lists this clone with many counts. V and J are TRBV27 and TRBJ1-1, with D hard to call. V was cut by 2 bases and J by 1 base, with 11 bases left in between. The germline V gene has CDR1 MNHEY and CDR2 SMNVEV (reference sequence). This CDR3 is 15 amino acids long. The CDR3 coding sequence is TGTGCCAGCAGTTTACAGGCAGGCCGGAACACTGAAGCTTTCTTT. This codes for CASSLQAGRNTEAFF.

As to this clone: The same CDR3 arises from other DNA sequences in this sample as well. The CDR3: CASSPRDRGLYEQYF. CDR3 sequence (DNA): TGTGCCAGCAGTCCCCGGGACAGGGGGCTCTACGAGCAGTACTTC. This rearrangement joins TRBV7-9 to TRBJ2-7; 12 nucleotides align to TRBD1. This CDR3 spans 15 amino acids. Germline lookup yields CDR1 SEHNR and CDR2 FQNEAQ (reference sequence). V lost 6 bases and J lost 3; bases outside the gene matches: 6. The full variable domain, with the rest looked up from reference TRBV7-9 and TRBJ2-7, is DTGVSQNPRHKITKRGQNVTFRCDPISEHNRLYWYRQTLGQGPEFLTYFQNEAQLEKSRLLSDRFSAERPKGSFSTLEIQRTEQGDSAMYLCASSPRDRGLYEQYFGPGTRLTVT.

This clone was observed a few times. The rearrangement joins TRBV4-1 to TRBJ2-1; 11 nucleotides line up with TRBD1. V lost 0 bases, J lost 3 bases, and 7 bases stayed unmatched. Germline-derived CDR1 and CDR2 are MGHRA and YSYEKL. The CDR3 runs to 18 residues. CDR3 DNA sequence: TGCGCCAGCAGCCAAGATAGTCCGGGACAGGGGGACTACAATGAGCAGTTCTTC. This sequence encodes CASSQDSPGQGDYNEQFF.

This sequence joins TRBV5-1 and TRBJ2-1; possibly TRBD2 for D (5 bases). V was shortened by 4 bases and J by 0 bases, with 5 bases between the two germline ends. Germline loops: CDR1 SGHRS, CDR2 YFSETQ. This CDR3 has 13 residues. The CDR3 region has the DNA TGCGCCAGCAGCGGGAGCTCCTACAATGAGCAGTTCTTC. Amino acids: CASSGSSYNEQFF.

This clone was detected a few times. The rearrangement links TRBV7-6 to TRBJ2-7, with 7 bases fitting TRBD2. CDR3 length equals 15 residues. Germline V lookup: CDR1 SGHVS, CDR2 FNYEAQ. The J segment lost 1 base and the V segment lost 7 bases, leaving 10 bases of the junction unmatched. CDR3 nucleotide sequence: TGTGCCAGCACCCCCCCAGGCGGGGGTTCCTACGAGCAGTACTTC. As protein: CASTPPGGGSYEQYF.

J is TRBJ2-7 and V is TRBV27; possibly TRBD1 or TRBD2 for D (5 bases each). CDR3 size: 13 residues. Germline CDR1 and CDR2: MNHEY and SMNVEV (reference sequence). Trimming took 2 bases from V and 3 from J, leaving 8 bases between them. The CDR3 is CASSLERGYEQYF. CDR3 in DNA: TGTGCCAGCAGTTTAGAGAGGGGCTACGAGCAGTACTTC.

The chain uses TRBV28 and TRBJ1-4; 10 nucleotides match TRBD1. The CDR3 extends over 14 amino acids. Germline CDR1 and CDR2: MDHEN and SYDVKM. J gave up 7 bases and V 6 bases, and 5 bases lay outside the gene matches. CDR3 loop: CASRRTGGGEKLFF. In DNA, the CDR3 is TGTGCCAGCAGGAGGACAGGGGGAGGTGAAAAACTGTTTTTT.

This clone has more than one count but fewer than ten. The rearrangement links TRBV12-5 to TRBJ2-1, with 11 bases that match TRBD2. The germline V gene has CDR1 LGHNT and CDR2 FRNRAP. The CDR3 extends over 17 amino acids. After removal of 4 bases from V and 8 bases from J, the junction contained 13 bases not matched to a gene. The CDR3, as DNA: TGTGCTAGTGGTTGGGACGGCGTGGCTAGCGGGAGGTATGAGCAGTTCTTC. It is translated as CASGWDGVASGRYEQFF.

The rearrangement links TRBV10-3 to TRBJ2-7; 10 bases line up with TRBD1. V shed 8 bases, J shed 2 bases, and the junction held 6 bases outside the gene matches. CDR3 length equals 14 residues. The germline CDR1 and CDR2 sequences are ENHRY and SYGVKD. Written as DNA, the CDR3 is TGTGCCATCGCCTCCGGGACAGGGGCCTACGAGCAGTACTTC. This translates into CAIASGTGAYEQYF.

A remark on this clone: The junction differs from germline at one of its ends, possibly a read error. This rearrangement joins TRBV5-4 to TRBJ2-1; D remains ambiguous. Germline lookup yields CDR1 SGHNT and CDR2 YYREEE (reference sequence). CDR3 length: 14 amino acids. CDR3 in DNA: TGCGCCAGCAGCCAAGTTCAGAGATACAATGAGCAGTTCTTC. Translated, it gives CASSQVQRYNEQFF.

J is TRBJ2-1 and V is TRBV28; D is undetermined. Between the trimmed V and J ends, which lost 7 bases and 7 bases, there was a span of 17 bases. Germline V gene sequence: CDR1 MDHEN, CDR2 SYDVKM. This CDR3 is built from 14 residues. The CDR3 sequence is CASTETHTTNEQFF. CDR3 nucleotides: TGTGCCAGCACTGAGACTCACACGACAAATGAGCAGTTCTTC.

This chain links TRBV29-1 with TRBJ2-7, with D perhaps TRBD1 (6 bases). This CDR3 comprises 14 residues. Germline V gene sequence: CDR1 SQVTM, CDR2 ANQGSEA. With 1 base removed from V and 0 bases from J, the gap between germline ends came to 10 bases. The CDR3 loop is CSVEGGHSSYEQYF. The DNA of the CDR3 is TGCAGCGTTGAAGGGGGACACAGCTCCTACGAGCAGTACTTC.

This clone was detected many times. The chain is built from TRBV4-3 and TRBJ2-3; 14 bases map to TRBD2. The V segment lost 4 bases and the J segment 4 bases; nucleotides outside the gene matches: 4. The CDR3 runs 16 residues. Looked up from germline, CDR1 is LGHNA and CDR2 is YSLEER. The CDR3 bases are TGCGCCAGCAGCCTAGGGACTAGCGGGAGCTCAGATACGCAGTATTTT. This encodes CASSLGTSGSSDTQYF.

This clone was detected only a few times. This chain connects TRBV7-3 to TRBJ2-2; possibly TRBD1 or TRBD2 for D (5 bases each). The CDR3 has 15 amino acids. Per the germline V gene, CDR1 is SGHTA and CDR2 is FQGTGA. Between the trimmed V and J ends, which lost 5 bases and 2 bases, there was a span of 12 bases. The CDR3: CASSPRGPNTGELFF. CDR3 bases: TGTGCCAGCAGCCCTCGGGGACCCAACACCGGGGAGCTGTTTTTT. The variable domain in full, completed from reference TRBV7-3 and TRBJ2-2, reads GAGVSQTPSNKVTEKGKYVELRCDPISGHTALYWYRQSLGQGPEFLIYFQGTGAADDSGLPNDRFFAVRPEGSVSTLKIQRTERGDSAVYLCASSPRGPNTGELFFGEGSRLTVL.

Ten or more counts support this clone. The chain couples TRBV5-6 to TRBJ1-4, with a tentative D call TRBD1 (6 bases). The CDR3 consists of 14 residues. The V and J ends lost 3 bases and 6 bases respectively, with 12 bases between them. Germline loops: CDR1 SGHDT, CDR2 YYEEEE. The CDR3 spells CASSWTVADEKLFF. The CDR3 nucleotides are TGTGCCAGCAGCTGGACAGTCGCGGATGAAAAACTGTTTTTT.

The table lists this clone with a few counts. This sequence joins TRBV7-2 and TRBJ1-5; D not certain. The CDR3 is made up of 14 amino acids. The germline gives CDR1 SGHTA, CDR2 FQGNSA. V was clipped by 5 bases and J by 5 bases, with 13 bases between them. The CDR3 sequence is CASSPWTEDQPQHF. The DNA of the CDR3 is TGTGCCAGCAGCCCTTGGACCGAAGATCAGCCCCAGCATTTT.

This clone came up a few times. The chain combines TRBV29-1 with TRBJ1-5; 7 bases are shared with TRBD1. Germline V gene lookup returns CDR1 SQVTM and CDR2 ANQGSEA. This CDR3 has 12 amino acids. The trim removed 7 bases at V and 9 bases at J, leaving 9 bases unmatched. The CDR3 is CSAIDRAGPQHF. In DNA, the CDR3 is TGCAGCGCTATTGACAGGGCTGGGCCCCAGCATTTT. The full variable domain, completed using reference TRBV29-1 and TRBJ1-5, is SAVISQKPSRDICQRGTSLTIQCQVDSQVTMMFWYRQQPGQSLTLIATANQGSEATYESGFVIDKFPISRPNLTFSTLTVSNMSPEDSSIYLCSAIDRAGPQHFGDGTRLSIL.